These 18 T cell receptor beta chains came from one sample sequenced in a study of blood T cell repertoires in COVID-19. The table came from immunoSEQ multiplex PCR; TCRdb's copy has only in-frame clones and leaves some out. Here the sample spans 270,000 or so clones, roughly 85% being singletons. Sequences were obtained from peripheral blood. The source of these receptors is a young woman with acute or convalescent COVID-19.

The chain couples TRBV7-8 to TRBJ2-1; D gene unclear. Germline CDR1 SGHVS, CDR2 FQNEAQ. The V gene lost 1 base and the J gene lost 0 bases, with 7 bases spanning the gap. This CDR3 is built from 15 residues. The CDR3 spells CASSLGPSSYNEQFF. Written as DNA, the CDR3 is TGTGCCAGCAGCTTAGGGCCTAGCTCCTACAATGAGCAGTTCTTC.

V gene TRBV7-8 combines with J gene TRBJ2-5; possibly TRBD1 for D (6 bases). Looked up from germline, CDR1 is SGHVS and CDR2 is FQNEAQ. V was cut by 5 bases and J by 2 bases, with 12 bases left in between. This CDR3 region has 14 residues. The CDR3 coding sequence is TGTGCCAGCAGCCTCGGGACAAATCAAGAGACCCAGTACTTC. Its translation: CASSLGTNQETQYF. The full variable domain, its missing parts supplied by reference TRBV7-8 and TRBJ2-5, is GAGVSQSPRYKVAKRGQDVALRCDPISGHVSLFWYQQALGQGPEFLTYFQNEAQLDKSGLPSDRFFAERPEGSVSTLKIQRTQQEDSAVYLCASSLGTNQETQYFGPGTRLLVL.

The rearrangement joins TRBV27 to TRBJ2-5; a weak D match, TRBD1 (5 bases). The CDR3 contains 14 residues. V was trimmed by 5 bases and J by 1 base, leaving 11 bases between them. Looked up from germline, CDR1 is MNHEY and CDR2 is SMNVEV (reference sequence). The CDR3 DNA reads TGTGCCAGCAGTCCCCGCCAGGGCCAAGAGACCCAGTACTTC. Its translation: CASSPRQGQETQYF.

The gene calls are TRBV30 and TRBJ1-1; maybe TRBD1 (6 bases). The ends were cut back, 1 base at V and 1 base at J, with 7 bases in the middle. CDR1 is GTSNPN and CDR2 is SVGIG in the germline V gene (reference sequence). The CDR3 is 13 residues long. DNA for the CDR3: TGTGCCTGGAGTGCGGGACAGAACACTGAAGCTTTCTTT. Residues: CAWSAGQNTEAFF.

This clone was counted a few times. The germline gene is not matched at one end of the junction; a read error may be the cause. V gene TRBV6-1 combines with J gene TRBJ1-3; 7 bases map to TRBD1. The CDR3 extends over 13 amino acids. The germline gives CDR1 MNHNS, CDR2 SASEGT. CDR3 sequence (DNA): TGTGCCAGCAGTGAAATGGAGGGGACAGAACCTACCTTT. Translation gives CASSEMEGTEPTF.

The CDR3 region is CAIKGQTNTEAFF. For the CDR3, the DNA is TGTGCCATCAAGGGACAGACAAACACTGAAGCTTTCTTT. This chain links TRBV10-3 with TRBJ1-1; 7 bases agree with TRBD1. The V segment lost 7 bases and the J segment 2 bases; nucleotides outside the gene matches: 4. Germline-derived CDR1 and CDR2 are ENHRY and SYGVKD. The CDR3 runs 13 residues.

The chain uses TRBV19 and TRBJ1-5, with 10 bases identical to TRBD1. The V and J ends lost 10 bases and 6 bases, in that order; junction bases with no gene match: 9. CDR3 length: 14 amino acids. The germline gives CDR1 LNHDA, CDR2 SQIVND (reference sequence). The CDR3 spells CATKRQGAGQPQHF. DNA of the CDR3: TGTGCCACCAAACGACAGGGGGCAGGTCAGCCCCAGCATTTT. The full variable domain, completed using reference TRBV19 and TRBJ1-5, is DGGITQSPKYLFRKEGQNVTLSCEQNLNHDAMYWYRQDPGQGLRLIYYSQIVNDFQKGDIAEGYSVSREKKESFPLTVTSAQKNPTAFYLCATKRQGAGQPQHFGDGTRLSIL.

This clone was seen a few times. The chain couples TRBV7-9 to TRBJ2-1; 11 nucleotides align to TRBD1. Germline CDR1 is SEHNR and CDR2 is FQNEAQ (reference sequence). V lost 3 bases, J lost 5 bases, and 3 bases stayed unmatched. The CDR3 length is 15 residues. CDR3 sequence reads: CASSFRDRGDNEQFF. The CDR3 region has the DNA TGTGCCAGCAGCTTCCGGGACAGGGGGGACAATGAGCAGTTCTTC.

V gene TRBV29-1 combines with J gene TRBJ1-5, with unresolved D. This CDR3 region has 14 residues. With 4 bases removed from V and 1 base from J, the gap between germline ends came to 11 bases. From germline, CDR1 is SQVTM and CDR2 ANQGSEA. The CDR3 loop is CSVALPGSNQPQHF. The CDR3 DNA reads as TGCAGCGTTGCCCTCCCGGGGAGCAATCAGCCCCAGCATTTT.

This clone occurred a few times. The gene calls are TRBV28 and TRBJ1-5; unclear D gene. The CDR3 is 20 amino acids. CDR1 is MDHEN, CDR2 SYDVKM, per germline. Deletions cut 7 bases from V and 5 bases from J, with 33 bases between. CDR3 in amino acids: CASTTGLLSQDSGGDQPQHF. CDR3 coding DNA: TGTGCCAGCACCACCGGCCTCCTATCGCAGGACTCCGGAGGAGATCAGCCCCAGCATTTT.

The J gene is TRBJ2-3, the V gene TRBV28; 7 bases match TRBD2. Trimming cost V 5 bases and J 4 bases; bases outside gene matches: 15. Germline values: CDR1 MDHEN, CDR2 SYDVKM. CDR3 length: 17 amino acids. The CDR3 is CASSAEGRAVLADTQYF. The CDR3 DNA reads TGTGCCAGCAGTGCGGAGGGGAGGGCCGTCTTAGCAGATACGCAGTATTTT. The complete variable domain, with remaining parts taken from reference TRBV28 and TRBJ2-3, reads DVKVTQSSRYLVKRTGEKVFLECVQDMDHENMFWYRQDPGLGLRLIYFSYDVKMKEKGDIPEGYSVSREKKERFSLILESASTNQTSMYLCASSAEGRAVLADTQYFGPGTRLTVL.

On this clone itself: Germline is not matched at one junction end, which may reflect a read error. The rearrangement uses TRBV7-7 and TRBJ2-2; D is possibly TRBD1 (7 bases). Germline V gene sequence: CDR1 SSHAT, CDR2 FNYEAQ (reference sequence). This CDR3 has 20 residues. CDR3 protein: CASSLAGGPWGQPNTGELFF. The CDR3 DNA sequence: TGTGCTAGCAGCTTAGCCGGGGGACCTTGGGGACAGCCTAACACCGGGGAGCTGTTTTTT. Full variable domain (outside the CDR3, taken from reference TRBV7-7 and TRBJ2-2): GAGVSQSPRYKVTKRGQDVTLRCDPISSHATLYWYQQALGQGPEFLTYFNYEAQPDKSGLPSDRFSAERPEGSISTLTIQRTEQRDSAMYRCASSLAGGPWGQPNTGELFFGEGSRLTVL.

The rearrangement links TRBV30 to TRBJ2-4; D is possibly TRBD1 (6 bases). The CDR3 is 17 amino acids. CDR1 and CDR2 (germline): GTSNPN, SVGIG (reference sequence). The V gene lost 4 bases and the J gene lost 0 bases, with 19 bases spanning the gap. CDR3 DNA sequence: TGTGCCTGGAATAAAGCAGCAGGGGCTATAGCCAAAAACATTCAGTACTTC. It encodes CAWNKAAGAIAKNIQYF.

J is TRBJ2-1 and V is TRBV5-4; TRBD2 agrees at 10 bases. The germline gives CDR1 SGHNT, CDR2 YYREEE (reference sequence). The ends lost 1 base at V and 7 bases at J; junction bases unmatched: 11. CDR3 size: 17 residues. The CDR3 bases are TGTGCCAGCAGCTTGCGGCTGCTAGCGGGAGTCGAGAATGAGCAGTTCTTC. Its translation: CASSLRLLAGVENEQFF.

The CDR3 nucleotides read TGTGCCAGCAGTTGGAGACTAGCGGGAGGGTGGGAGACCCAGTACTTC. Amino acids: CASSWRLAGGWETQYF. This chain connects TRBV27 to TRBJ2-5; TRBD2 matches 14 bases. Germline lookup yields CDR1 MNHEY and CDR2 SMNVEV (reference sequence). CDR3 size: 16 residues. Germline trimming cut 4 bases from V and 5 bases from J; bases unmatched to any gene: 6.

The chain employs TRBV18 and TRBJ1-2, with TRBD1 matching 7 bases. Unmatched junction bases numbered 5, after V lost 0 bases and J lost 4 bases. CDR3 size: 15 residues. Looked up from germline, CDR1 is KGHSH and CDR2 is LQKENI. The CDR3 region has the DNA TGTGCCAGCTCACCACCACCGACAGGGACCTATGGCTACACCTTC. Residues: CASSPPPTGTYGYTF. The full variable domain, rest sourced from reference TRBV18 and TRBJ1-2, is NAGVMQNPRHLVRRRGQEARLRCSPMKGHSHVYWYRQLPEEGLKFMVYLQKENIIDESGMPKERFSAEFPKEGPSILRIQQVVRGDSAAYFCASSPPPTGTYGYTFGSGTRLTVV.

This sequence joins TRBV10-2 and TRBJ2-3, with D perhaps matching TRBD2 (5 bases). Trimming shortened V by 2 bases and J by 0 bases, and 9 bases separated the two germline ends. Germline V gene data show CDR1 as WSHSY and CDR2 as SAAADI. This CDR3 is 15 amino acids long. The CDR3 sequence is CASSEGLASTDTQYF. The CDR3 DNA follows: TGCGCCAGCAGTGAGGGACTTGCTAGCACAGATACGCAGTATTTT.

V is TRBV10-3 and J is TRBJ2-1, with 9 bases identical to TRBD1. The germline CDR1 and CDR2 sequences are ENHRY and SYGVKD. CDR3 length equals 14 residues. Trimming removed 7 bases from V and 7 bases from J; junction bases left unmatched: 8. CDR3 residues: CAIMPGQGFNEQFF. The CDR3 DNA is TGTGCCATCATGCCCGGACAGGGGTTTAATGAGCAGTTCTTC.